A single T cell receptor (beta chain) is shown here with its context. V gave up 6 bases and J gave up 3 bases, with 6 bases separating them. Germline V gene lookup returns CDR1 MNHEY and CDR2 SVGEGT. The CDR3 sequence is 13 residues long. Researchers took RNA transcripts and amplified the TCR beta CDR3 regions from them. During a first-round RT-PCR of the TCR CDR3, the HTBI primer set was used. TCRdb re-analysed the multiplex PCR reads in MiXCR, keeping a single row per CDR3 protein. The sample has 500,000 to 600,000 distinct CDR3 sequences, around 45% seen once. These data come from a study of T cells in Graves' hyperthyroidism and ophthalmopathy.

The sample comprised peripheral blood or thyroid tissue (not recorded which). The sequence derives from an adult woman with Graves' disease, either hyperthyroidism or ophthalmopathy (not recorded which). This chain links TRBV6-2 or TRBV6-3 with TRBJ2-6; D uncertain. The CDR3 DNA reads TGTGCCAGCAGACTCTATGGGGCCAACGTCCTGACTTTC. Encoded protein: CASRLYGANVLTF.